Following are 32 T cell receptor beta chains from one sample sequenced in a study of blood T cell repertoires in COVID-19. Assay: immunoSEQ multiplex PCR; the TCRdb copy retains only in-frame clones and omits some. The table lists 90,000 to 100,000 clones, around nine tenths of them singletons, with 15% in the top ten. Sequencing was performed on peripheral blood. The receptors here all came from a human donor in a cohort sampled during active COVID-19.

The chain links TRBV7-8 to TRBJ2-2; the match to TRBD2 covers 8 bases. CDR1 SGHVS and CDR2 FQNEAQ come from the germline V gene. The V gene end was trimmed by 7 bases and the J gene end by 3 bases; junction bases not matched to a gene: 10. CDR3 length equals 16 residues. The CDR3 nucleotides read TGTGCCAGCATCAAGGGTGGCGGGGGGCACACCGGGGAGCTGTTTTTT. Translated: CASIKGGGGHTGELFF.

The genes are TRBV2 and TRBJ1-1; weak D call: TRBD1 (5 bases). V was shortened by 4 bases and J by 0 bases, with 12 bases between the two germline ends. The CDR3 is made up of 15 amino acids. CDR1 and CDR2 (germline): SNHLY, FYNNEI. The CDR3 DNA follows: TGTGCCAGCAGTGGAGGGAGGGGATTGAACACTGAAGCTTTCTTT. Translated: CASSGGRGLNTEAFF.

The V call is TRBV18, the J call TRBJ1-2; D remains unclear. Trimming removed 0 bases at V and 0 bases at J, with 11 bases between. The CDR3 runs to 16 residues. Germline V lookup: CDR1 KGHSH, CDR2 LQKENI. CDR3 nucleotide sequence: TGTGCCAGCTCACCACCGAGGCGGATTACTAACTATGGCTACACCTTC. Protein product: CASSPPRRITNYGYTF. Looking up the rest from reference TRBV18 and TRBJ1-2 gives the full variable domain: NAGVMQNPRHLVRRRGQEARLRCSPMKGHSHVYWYRQLPEEGLKFMVYLQKENIIDESGMPKERFSAEFPKEGPSILRIQQVVRGDSAAYFCASSPPRRITNYGYTFGSGTRLTVV.

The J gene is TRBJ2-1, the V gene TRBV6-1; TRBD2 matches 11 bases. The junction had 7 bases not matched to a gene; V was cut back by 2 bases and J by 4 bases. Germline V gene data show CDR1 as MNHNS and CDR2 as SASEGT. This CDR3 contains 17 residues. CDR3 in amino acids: CASSEPELAGAYNEQFF. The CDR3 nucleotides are TGTGCCAGCAGTGAACCGGAACTAGCGGGAGCGTACAATGAGCAGTTCTTC.

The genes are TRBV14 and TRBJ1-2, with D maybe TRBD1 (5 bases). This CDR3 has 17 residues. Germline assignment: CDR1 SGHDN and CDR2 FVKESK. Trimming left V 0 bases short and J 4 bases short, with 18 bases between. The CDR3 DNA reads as TGTGCCAGCAGCCAAGAGCAGGGAACCGGAGTGAGCTATGGCTACACCTTC. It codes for CASSQEQGTGVSYGYTF.

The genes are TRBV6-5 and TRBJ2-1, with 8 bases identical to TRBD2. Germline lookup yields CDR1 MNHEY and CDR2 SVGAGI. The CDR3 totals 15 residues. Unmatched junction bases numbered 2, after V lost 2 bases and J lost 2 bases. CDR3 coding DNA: TGTGCCAGCAGTTACCCGGGAGGGGCCTACAATGAGCAGTTCTTC. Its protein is CASSYPGGAYNEQFF.

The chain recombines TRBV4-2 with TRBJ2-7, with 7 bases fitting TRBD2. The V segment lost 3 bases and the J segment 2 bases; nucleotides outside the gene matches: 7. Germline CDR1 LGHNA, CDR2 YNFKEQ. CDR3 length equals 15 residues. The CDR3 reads CASSQGGRGTYEQYF. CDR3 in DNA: TGTGCCAGCAGCCAGGGCGGGAGAGGGACCTACGAGCAGTACTTC.

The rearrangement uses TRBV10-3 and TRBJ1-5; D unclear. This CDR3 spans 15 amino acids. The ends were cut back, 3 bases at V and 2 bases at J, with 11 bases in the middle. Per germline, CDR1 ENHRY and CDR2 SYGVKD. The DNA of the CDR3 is TGTGCCATCAGTGACACGATCCAGGGCAATCAGCCCCAGCATTTT. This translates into CAISDTIQGNQPQHF.

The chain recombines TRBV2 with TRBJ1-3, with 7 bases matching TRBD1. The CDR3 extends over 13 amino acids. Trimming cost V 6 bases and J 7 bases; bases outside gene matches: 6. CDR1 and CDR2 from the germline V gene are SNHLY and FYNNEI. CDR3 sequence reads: CASRLQGRNTIYF. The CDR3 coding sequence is TGTGCCAGCAGGCTACAGGGGAGGAACACCATATATTTT.

The CDR3 is CASGVNRGPGANVLTF. The CDR3, as DNA: TGTGCCAGTGGAGTCAACAGGGGGCCTGGGGCCAACGTCCTGACTTTC. The V call is TRBV19, the J call TRBJ2-6, with 9 nucleotides matching TRBD1. The CDR3 runs 16 residues. Germline trimming cut 8 bases from V and 2 bases from J; bases unmatched to any gene: 7. CDR1 is LNHDA and CDR2 is SQIVND in the germline V gene (reference sequence).

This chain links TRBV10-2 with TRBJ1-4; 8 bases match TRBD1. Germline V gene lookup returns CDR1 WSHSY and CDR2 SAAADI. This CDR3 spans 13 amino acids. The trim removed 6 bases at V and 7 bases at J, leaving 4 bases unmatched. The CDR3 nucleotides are TGCGCCAGCAGAGGACAGGGAGGTGAAAAACTGTTTTTT. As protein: CASRGQGGEKLFF.

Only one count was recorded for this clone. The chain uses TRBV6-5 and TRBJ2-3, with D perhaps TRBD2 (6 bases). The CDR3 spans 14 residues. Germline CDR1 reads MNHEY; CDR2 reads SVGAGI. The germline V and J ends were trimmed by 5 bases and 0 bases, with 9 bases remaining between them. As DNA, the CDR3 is TGTGCCAGCAGTAGGGACTTTAGCACAGATACGCAGTATTTT. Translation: CASSRDFSTDTQYF.

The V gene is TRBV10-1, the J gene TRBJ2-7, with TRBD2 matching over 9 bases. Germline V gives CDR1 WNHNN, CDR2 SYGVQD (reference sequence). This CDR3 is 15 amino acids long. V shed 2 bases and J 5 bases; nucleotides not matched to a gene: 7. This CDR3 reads CASSEAGGALDEQYF. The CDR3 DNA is TGCGCCAGCAGTGAGGCGGGGGGGGCCCTTGACGAGCAGTACTTC.

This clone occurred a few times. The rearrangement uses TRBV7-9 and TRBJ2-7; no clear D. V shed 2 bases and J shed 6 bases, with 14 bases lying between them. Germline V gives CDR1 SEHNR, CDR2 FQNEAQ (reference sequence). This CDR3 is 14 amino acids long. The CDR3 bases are TGTGCCAGCAGCTTACGTTCGGAAACGGGCGAGCAGTACTTC. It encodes CASSLRSETGEQYF.

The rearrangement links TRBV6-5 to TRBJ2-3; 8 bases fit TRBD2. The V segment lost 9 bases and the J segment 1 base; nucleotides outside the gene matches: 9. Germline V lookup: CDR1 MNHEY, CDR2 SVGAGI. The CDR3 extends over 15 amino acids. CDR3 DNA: TGTGCCAGTCGAGGGACTAGTTTAGGCACAGATACGCAGTATTTT. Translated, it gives CASRGTSLGTDTQYF.

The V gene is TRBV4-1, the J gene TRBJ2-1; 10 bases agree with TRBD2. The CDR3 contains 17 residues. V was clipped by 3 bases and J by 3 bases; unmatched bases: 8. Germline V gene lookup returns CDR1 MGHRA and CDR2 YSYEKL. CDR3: CASSQWSGGAGYNEQFF. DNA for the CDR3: TGCGCCAGCAGCCAGTGGAGCGGGGGGGCTGGCTACAATGAGCAGTTCTTC.

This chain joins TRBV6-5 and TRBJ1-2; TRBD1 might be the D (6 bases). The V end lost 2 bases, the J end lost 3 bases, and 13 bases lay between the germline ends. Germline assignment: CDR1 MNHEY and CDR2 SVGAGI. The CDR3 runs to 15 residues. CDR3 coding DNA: TGTGCCAGCAGTTACAGGGGTGGGGGCGACTATGGCTACACCTTC. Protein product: CASSYRGGGDYGYTF.

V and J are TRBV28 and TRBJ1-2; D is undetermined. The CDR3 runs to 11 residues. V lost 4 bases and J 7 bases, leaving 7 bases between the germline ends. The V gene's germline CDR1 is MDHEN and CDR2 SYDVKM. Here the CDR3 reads CASSSGSGYTF. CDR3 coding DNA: TGTGCCAGCAGTTCTGGCTCTGGCTACACCTTC.

For the CDR3, the DNA is TGTGCCAGCAGTATTGGGACTAGTGGTCTGGAGCAGTACTTC. It yields the protein CASSIGTSGLEQYF. The chain recombines TRBV27 with TRBJ2-7, with TRBD2 identical over 8 bases. This CDR3 spans 14 amino acids. V lost 5 bases, J lost 7 bases, and 10 bases stayed unmatched. CDR1 is MNHEY, CDR2 SMNVEV, per germline (reference sequence).

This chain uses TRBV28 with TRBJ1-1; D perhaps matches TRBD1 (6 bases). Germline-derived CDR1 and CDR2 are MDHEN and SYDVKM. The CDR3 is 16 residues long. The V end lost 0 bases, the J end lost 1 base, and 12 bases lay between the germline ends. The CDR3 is CASSLWGGPRNTEAFF. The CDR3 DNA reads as TGTGCCAGCAGTTTATGGGGGGGGCCGAGGAACACTGAAGCTTTCTTT.

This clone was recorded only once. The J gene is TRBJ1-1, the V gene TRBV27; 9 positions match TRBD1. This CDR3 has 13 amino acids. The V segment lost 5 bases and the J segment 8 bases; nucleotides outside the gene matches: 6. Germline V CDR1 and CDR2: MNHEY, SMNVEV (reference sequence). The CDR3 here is CASSRSGTGEAFF. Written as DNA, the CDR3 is TGTGCCAGCAGTCGATCCGGGACAGGGGAAGCTTTCTTT.

The CDR3 region is CASSYRGDTEAFF. Here the CDR3 DNA reads TGTGCCAGCAGTTACAGGGGCGACACTGAAGCTTTCTTT. The chain links TRBV6-5 to TRBJ1-1, with D maybe TRBD1 (5 bases). This CDR3 contains 13 residues. The V end was cut by 2 bases, the J end by 3 bases, with 7 bases between. Germline CDR1 reads MNHEY; CDR2 reads SVGAGI.

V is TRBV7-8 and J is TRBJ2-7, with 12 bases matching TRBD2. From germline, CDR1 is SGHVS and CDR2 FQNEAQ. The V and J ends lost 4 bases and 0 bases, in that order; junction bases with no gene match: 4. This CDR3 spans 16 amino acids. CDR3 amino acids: CASSSGLAGRSYEQYF. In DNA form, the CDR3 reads TGTGCCAGCAGCTCGGGACTAGCGGGCCGCTCCTACGAGCAGTACTTC.

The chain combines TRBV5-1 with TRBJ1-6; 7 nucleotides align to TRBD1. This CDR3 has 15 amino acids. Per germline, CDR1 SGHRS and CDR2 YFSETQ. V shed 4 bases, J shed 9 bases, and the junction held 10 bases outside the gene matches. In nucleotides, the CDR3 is TGCGCCAGCAGCCGACAGGGCGGCGAATTTTCACCCCTCCACTTT. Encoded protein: CASSRQGGEFSPLHF.

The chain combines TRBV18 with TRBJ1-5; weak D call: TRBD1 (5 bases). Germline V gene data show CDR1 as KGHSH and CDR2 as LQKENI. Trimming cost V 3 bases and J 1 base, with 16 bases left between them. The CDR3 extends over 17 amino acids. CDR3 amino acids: CASSPTSRGGSNQPQHF. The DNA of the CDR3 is TGTGCCAGCTCACCGACATCACGGGGGGGGAGCAATCAGCCCCAGCATTTT.

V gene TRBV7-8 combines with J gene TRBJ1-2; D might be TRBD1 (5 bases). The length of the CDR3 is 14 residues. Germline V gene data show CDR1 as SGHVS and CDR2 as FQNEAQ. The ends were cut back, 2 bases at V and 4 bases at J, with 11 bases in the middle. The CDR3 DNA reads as TGTGCCAGCAGCTTACGGGGGGAAGCCTATGGCTACACCTTC. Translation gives CASSLRGEAYGYTF.

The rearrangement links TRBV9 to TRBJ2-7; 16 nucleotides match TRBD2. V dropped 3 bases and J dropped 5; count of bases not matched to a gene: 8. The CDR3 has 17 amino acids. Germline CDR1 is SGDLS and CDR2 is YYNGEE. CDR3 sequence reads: CASSEGLAGGDGDEQYF. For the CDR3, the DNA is TGTGCCAGCAGCGAGGGACTAGCGGGGGGGGACGGTGACGAGCAGTACTTC.

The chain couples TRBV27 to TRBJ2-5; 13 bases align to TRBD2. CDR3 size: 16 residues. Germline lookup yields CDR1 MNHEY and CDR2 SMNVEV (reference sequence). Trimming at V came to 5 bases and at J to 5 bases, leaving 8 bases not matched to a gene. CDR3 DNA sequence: TGTGCCAGCAGTGAGCGATCGGGACTAGCGGGGGAGACCCAGTACTTC. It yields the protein CASSERSGLAGETQYF.

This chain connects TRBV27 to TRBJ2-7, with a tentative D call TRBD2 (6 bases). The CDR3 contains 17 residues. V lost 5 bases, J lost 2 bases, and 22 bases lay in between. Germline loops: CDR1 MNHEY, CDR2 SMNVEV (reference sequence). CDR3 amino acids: CASSIRDSSGPAYEQYF. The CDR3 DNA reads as TGTGCCAGCAGTATACGGGACTCCAGCGGGCCTGCCTACGAGCAGTACTTC.

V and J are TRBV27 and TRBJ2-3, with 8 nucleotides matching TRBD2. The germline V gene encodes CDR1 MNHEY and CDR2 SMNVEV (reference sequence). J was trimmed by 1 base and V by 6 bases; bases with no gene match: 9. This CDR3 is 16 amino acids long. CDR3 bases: TGTGCCAGCAGGAGTTCAGCGGGAGTGCGCACAGATACGCAGTATTTT. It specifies CASRSSAGVRTDTQYF.

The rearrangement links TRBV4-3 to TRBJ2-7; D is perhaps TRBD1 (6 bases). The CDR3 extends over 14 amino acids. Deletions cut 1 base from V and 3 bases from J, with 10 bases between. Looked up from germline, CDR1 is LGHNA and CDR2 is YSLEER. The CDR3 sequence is CASSQVQDSYEQYF. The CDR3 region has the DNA TGCGCCAGCAGCCAAGTTCAGGACAGCTACGAGCAGTACTTC.

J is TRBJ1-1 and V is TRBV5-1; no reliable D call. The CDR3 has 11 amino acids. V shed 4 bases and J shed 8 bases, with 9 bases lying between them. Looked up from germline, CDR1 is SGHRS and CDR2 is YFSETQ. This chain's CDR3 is CASSHNREAFF. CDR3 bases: TGCGCCAGCAGCCATAATAGAGAAGCTTTCTTT.